A single sample gave rise to the 25 T cell receptor beta chains below, sequenced in a study of tumor-infiltrating lymphocytes in localized non-small cell lung cancer. Only in-frame clones appear in the TCRdb table, and some are missing; sequencing was by immunoSEQ multiplex PCR. Of about 16,000 clones detected, more than 60% appear once; the ten largest clones hold around 6.3%. The sample was lung tumor tissue. The receptor source for this set is a human donor with non-small cell lung cancer.

The CDR3, as DNA: TGCAGCGTCGGAGGGCCAGGGGGCGTAGAGACCCAGTACTTC. Translating gives CSVGGPGGVETQYF. V is TRBV29-1 and J is TRBJ2-5; 8 bases line up with TRBD1. The CDR3 has 14 amino acids. Per the germline V gene, CDR1 is SQVTM and CDR2 is ANQGSEA. Trimming at V came to 6 bases and at J to 4 bases, leaving 10 bases not matched to a gene. Supplemented by reference TRBV29-1 and TRBJ2-5, the full variable domain reads SAVISQKPSRDICQRGTSLTIQCQVDSQVTMMFWYRQQPGQSLTLIATANQGSEATYESGFVIDKFPISRPNLTFSTLTVSNMSPEDSSIYLCSVGGPGGVETQYFGPGTRLLVL.

The V call is TRBV4-3, the J call TRBJ2-1; D not resolved. Germline CDR1 and CDR2: LGHNA and YSLEER. The CDR3 is 13 residues long. V lost 1 base to trimming and J lost 10 bases, with 11 bases between them. The CDR3 nucleotides are TGCGCCAGCAGCCAAGGACCGAGTTGGGAGCAGTTCTTC. Its translation: CASSQGPSWEQFF.

The chain is built from TRBV9 and TRBJ1-3; D gene ambiguous. From germline, CDR1 is SGDLS and CDR2 YYNGEE. V dropped 3 bases and J dropped 0 bases, with 13 bases sitting between them. This CDR3 comprises 16 residues. This chain's CDR3 is CASSGRGDLSGNTIYF. As DNA, the CDR3 is TGTGCCAGCAGCGGAAGAGGAGATCTCTCTGGAAACACCATATATTTT. Based on the CDR3 plus reference TRBV9 and TRBJ1-3, the full variable domain is DSGVTQTPKHLITATGQRVTLRCSPRSGDLSVYWYQQSLDQGLQFLIQYYNGEERAKGNILERFSAQQFPDLHSELNLSSLELGDSALYFCASSGRGDLSGNTIYFGEGSWLTVV.

The V and J genes are TRBV19 and TRBJ1-2; D not certain. This CDR3 has 13 residues. V lost 4 bases and J lost 1, with 7 bases in between. CDR1 is LNHDA, CDR2 SQIVND, per germline (reference sequence). The CDR3 protein is CASSTEYNYGYTF. DNA of the CDR3: TGTGCCAGTAGTACCGAATATAACTATGGCTACACCTTC.

There are a few counts of this clone. V usage is TRBV4-2 and J usage is TRBJ2-1; D remains ambiguous. Germline V gene data show CDR1 as LGHNA and CDR2 as YNFKEQ. CDR3 size: 15 residues. V was cut by 1 base and J by 3 bases, with 10 bases left in between. This chain's CDR3 is CASSQGQVDYNEQFF. CDR3 DNA sequence: TGTGCCAGCAGCCAAGGCCAAGTAGACTACAATGAGCAGTTCTTC.

The chain joins TRBV4-2 to TRBJ2-3; D remains unclear. V was shortened by 0 bases and J by 1 base, with 11 bases between the two germline ends. Germline V gene lookup returns CDR1 LGHNA and CDR2 YNFKEQ. The CDR3 spans 16 residues. DNA of the CDR3: TGTGCCAGCAGCCAAGATAGAAGGGCCGGCACAGATACGCAGTATTTT. It is translated as CASSQDRRAGTDTQYF.

CDR3 sequence: CASSELHRPSNQPQHF. In DNA form, the CDR3 reads TGTGCCAGCAGTGAACTCCACAGGCCAAGCAATCAGCCCCAGCATTTT. The J gene is TRBJ1-5, the V gene TRBV6-1, with D possibly being TRBD1 (5 bases). The CDR3 has 16 amino acids. The V end was cut by 2 bases, the J end by 1 base, with 12 bases between. The germline V gene encodes CDR1 MNHNS and CDR2 SASEGT.

This clone appeared once. The V gene is TRBV7-9, the J gene TRBJ1-2, with 7 bases identical to TRBD1. The CDR3 totals 15 residues. The germline V gene has CDR1 SEHNR and CDR2 FQNEAQ (reference sequence). Losses at the gene ends were 4 bases for V and 4 bases for J; bases not matched to a gene: 9. The CDR3 nucleotides are TGTGCCAGCAGCTCAACTATGGGACAGTCCTATGGCTACACCTTC. It is translated as CASSSTMGQSYGYTF. Based on the CDR3 plus reference TRBV7-9 and TRBJ1-2, the full variable domain is DTGVSQNPRHKITKRGQNVTFRCDPISEHNRLYWYRQTLGQGPEFLTYFQNEAQLEKSRLLSDRFSAERPKGSFSTLEIQRTEQGDSAMYLCASSSTMGQSYGYTFGSGTRLTVV.

The chain employs TRBV5-1 and TRBJ2-3; 10 bases are shared with TRBD2. This CDR3 has 15 amino acids. Trimming removed 2 bases from V and 4 bases from J; junction bases left unmatched: 4. Germline CDR1 and CDR2: SGHRS and YFSETQ. The CDR3 spells CASSFSLAGADTQYF. The CDR3 DNA sequence: TGCGCCAGCAGCTTCTCTCTAGCGGGGGCAGATACGCAGTATTTT.

The V gene is TRBV2, the J gene TRBJ2-5; D is undetermined. The germline V gene encodes CDR1 SNHLY and CDR2 FYNNEI. The germline V and J ends were trimmed by 7 bases and 5 bases, with 11 bases remaining between them. This CDR3 region has 12 residues. In DNA form, the CDR3 reads TGTGCCAGCATCGGCAGGCAGGAGACCCAGTACTTC. This encodes CASIGRQETQYF.

The DNA of the CDR3 is TGTGCCAGCAGCTTAGCGGCAGGGAGCTATGGCTACACCTTC. Its protein is CASSLAAGSYGYTF. The V and J genes are TRBV7-2 and TRBJ1-2, with D maybe TRBD1 (5 bases). In germline, CDR1 is SGHTA, CDR2 FQGNSA. The V end was cut by 0 bases, the J end by 4 bases, with 9 bases between. This CDR3 has 14 residues.

A few counts support this clone. V gene TRBV19 combines with J gene TRBJ1-2; 8 bases are a match to TRBD1. The CDR3 covers 17 residues. CDR1 is LNHDA and CDR2 is SQIVND in the germline V gene (reference sequence). V was pared by 3 bases and J by 3 bases, with 12 bases of the junction left unmatched. Here the CDR3 DNA reads TGTGCCAGTAGTATCGGGCGGGACAGGACAACATACTATGGCTACACCTTC. It encodes CASSIGRDRTTYYGYTF.

In its sample, this clone was seen a few times. The rearrangement links TRBV7-9 to TRBJ1-4; TRBD1 matches at 8 bases. This CDR3 region has 18 residues. From germline, CDR1 is SEHNR and CDR2 FQNEAQ (reference sequence). The ends lost 1 base at V and 6 bases at J; junction bases unmatched: 13. The CDR3 DNA follows: TGTGCCAGCAGCTTAGGACGGAGCTCACAGGGGGAGTATGAAAAACTGTTTTTT. It is translated as CASSLGRSSQGEYEKLFF.

Worth noting for this clone: This CDR3 is also generated by other DNA sequences in the sample. The chain joins TRBV6-6 to TRBJ2-1; D remains ambiguous. V was clipped by 2 bases and J by 6 bases, with 5 bases between them. The CDR3 contains 12 residues. Germline CDR1 and CDR2: MNHNY and SVGAGI (reference sequence). As DNA, the CDR3 is TGTGCCAGCAGTTACAGCCTCAATGAGCAGTTCTTC. It yields the protein CASSYSLNEQFF.

The chain has TRBV9 and TRBJ2-7; 7 bases line up with TRBD2. The junction had 5 bases not matched to a gene; V was cut back by 0 bases and J by 5 bases. In germline, CDR1 is SGDLS, CDR2 YYNGEE. The CDR3 has 14 residues. The CDR3 sequence: CASSVASGADEQYF. The DNA of the CDR3 is TGTGCCAGCAGCGTAGCAAGCGGGGCCGACGAGCAGTACTTC.

The chain employs TRBV29-1 and TRBJ2-1, with D maybe TRBD2 (6 bases). Trimming pared 1 base from V and 6 bases from J, leaving 13 bases between. The germline gives CDR1 SQVTM, CDR2 ANQGSEA. This CDR3 region has 14 residues. CDR3 sequence reads: CSVEGRAMPNEQFF. DNA of the CDR3: TGCAGCGTTGAAGGGAGGGCCATGCCCAATGAGCAGTTCTTC.

The chain links TRBV4-2 to TRBJ1-1; 11 bases are shared with TRBD1. This CDR3 has 16 amino acids. J lost 4 bases, V lost 0 bases, and 4 bases had no gene match. Per the germline V gene, CDR1 is LGHNA and CDR2 is YNFKEQ. The CDR3 spells CASSQETGTGGTEAFF. The CDR3 DNA reads TGTGCCAGCAGCCAAGAGACCGGGACAGGGGGCACTGAAGCTTTCTTT.

The V call is TRBV10-3, the J call TRBJ2-1; 8 bases align to TRBD2. The germline V gene has CDR1 ENHRY and CDR2 SYGVKD. This CDR3 has 13 amino acids. V gave up 6 bases and J gave up 8 bases; unmatched junction bases: 6. The CDR3 nucleotides read TGTGCCATCAGGGGGACTAGTTGGGATGAGCAGTTCTTC. Its translation is CAIRGTSWDEQFF.

The chain joins TRBV5-1 to TRBJ2-5; D not resolved. Germline V gene sequence: CDR1 SGHRS, CDR2 YFSETQ. Trimming cost V 4 bases and J 2 bases, with 3 bases left between them. The CDR3 consists of 11 residues. CDR3 protein: CASSVQETQYF. The CDR3 DNA sequence: TGCGCCAGCAGCGTTCAAGAGACCCAGTACTTC. The full variable domain, in which reference TRBV5-1 and TRBJ2-5 provide the parts outside the CDR3, is KAGVTQTPRYLIKTRGQQVTLSCSPISGHRSVSWYQQTPGQGLQFLFEYFSETQRNKGNFPGRFSGRQFSNSRSEMNVSTLELGDSALYLCASSVQETQYFGPGTRLLVL.

This chain uses TRBV7-2 with TRBJ2-1, with TRBD2 matching 8 bases. Germline CDR1 and CDR2: SGHTA and FQGNSA. The CDR3 spans 17 residues. With 0 bases clipped from V and 6 bases from J, the junction kept 10 bases outside the gene matches. The CDR3 DNA reads as TGTGCCAGCAGCTTAGCGCTCGGTAGCGGGGTGAGCAATGAGCAGTTCTTC. Protein: CASSLALGSGVSNEQFF.

This clone occurred a few times. The chain links TRBV5-4 to TRBJ2-1; either TRBD1 or TRBD2 may fit D (5 bases each). Trimming left V 4 bases short and J 4 bases short, with 12 bases between. The germline gives CDR1 SGHNT, CDR2 YYREEE (reference sequence). CDR3 length: 14 residues. DNA for the CDR3: TGTGCCAGCAGCCCCCGGGACCCGTACAATGAGCAGTTCTTC. Its protein is CASSPRDPYNEQFF.

The rearrangement joins TRBV28 to TRBJ2-1, with TRBD2 matching over 14 bases. This CDR3 has 15 residues. V shed 7 bases, J shed 7 bases, and the junction held 6 bases outside the gene matches. Per the germline V gene, CDR1 is MDHEN and CDR2 is SYDVKM. This CDR3 is CASTQGTSGRNEQFF. The CDR3 nucleotides read TGTGCCAGCACCCAGGGGACTAGCGGGAGAAATGAGCAGTTCTTC.

The V call is TRBV10-2, the J call TRBJ2-3, with TRBD2 matching over 14 bases. This CDR3 spans 19 amino acids. V dropped 3 bases and J dropped 4; count of bases not matched to a gene: 12. The germline V gene encodes CDR1 WSHSY and CDR2 SAAADI. CDR3 sequence reads: CASSDPGLAGGASPDTQYF. The DNA for the CDR3 is TGCGCCAGCAGTGACCCAGGACTAGCGGGGGGTGCGTCTCCAGATACGCAGTATTTT.

The rearrangement uses TRBV7-2 and TRBJ2-1; D perhaps matches TRBD2 (5 bases). V was cut by 3 bases and J by 7 bases, with 13 bases left in between. CDR1 and CDR2 (germline): SGHTA, FQGNSA. This CDR3 has 14 amino acids. The CDR3 nucleotides are TGTGCCAGCAGCTTGGGTGGGAGTCTTAATGAGCAGTTCTTC. Amino acids: CASSLGGSLNEQFF.

The rearrangement joins TRBV5-4 to TRBJ2-7; 12 bases match TRBD2. In germline, CDR1 is SGHNT, CDR2 YYREEE (reference sequence). V was clipped by 0 bases and J by 3 bases; unmatched bases: 7. The CDR3 loop spans 17 amino acids. The CDR3, as DNA: TGTGCCAGCAGCTTGGGGGTACTAGCGGGAGGAATCTACGAGCAGTACTTC. Protein product: CASSLGVLAGGIYEQYF.